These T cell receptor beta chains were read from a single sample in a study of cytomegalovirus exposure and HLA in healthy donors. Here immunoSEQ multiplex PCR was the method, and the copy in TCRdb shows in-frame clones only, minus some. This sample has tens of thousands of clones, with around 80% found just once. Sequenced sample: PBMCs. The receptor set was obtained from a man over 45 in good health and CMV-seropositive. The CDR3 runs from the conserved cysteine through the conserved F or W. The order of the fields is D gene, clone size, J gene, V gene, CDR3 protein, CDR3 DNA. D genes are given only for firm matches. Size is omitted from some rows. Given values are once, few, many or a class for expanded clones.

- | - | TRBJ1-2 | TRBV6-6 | CASSYGGSEGYGYTF | TGTGCCAGCAGTTACGGTGGCTCGGAGGGCTATGGCTACACCTTC
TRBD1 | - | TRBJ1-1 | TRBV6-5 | CASSPYDRDPEAFF | TGTGCCAGCAGTCCCTACGACAGGGACCCTGAAGCTTTCTTT
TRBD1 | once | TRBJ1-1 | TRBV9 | CASSASTGGVTEAFF | TGTGCCAGCAGCGCGTCGACAGGGGGCGTCACTGAAGCTTTCTTT
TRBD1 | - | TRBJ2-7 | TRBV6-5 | CASSYNGQGGYEQYF | TGTGCCAGCAGTTACAATGGACAGGGGGGGTACGAGCAGTACTTC
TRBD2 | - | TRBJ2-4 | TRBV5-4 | CASSSIAGPTKNIQYF | TGTGCCAGCAGCTCGATAGCGGGTCCGACCAAAAACATTCAGTACTTC
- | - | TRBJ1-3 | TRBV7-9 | CASSPRIISGNTIYF | TGTGCCAGCAGCCCGCGGATAATTTCTGGAAACACCATATATTTT
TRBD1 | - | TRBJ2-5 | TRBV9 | CASSPGTGEETQYF | TGTGCCAGCAGCCCCGGGACAGGGGAAGAGACCCAGTACTTC
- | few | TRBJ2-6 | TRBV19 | CASSPFSGANVLTF | TGTGCCAGTAGTCCTTTCTCTGGGGCCAACGTCCTGACTTTC
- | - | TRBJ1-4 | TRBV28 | CACQGTDEKLFF | TGTGCCTGCCAGGGGACGGATGAAAAACTGTTTTTT
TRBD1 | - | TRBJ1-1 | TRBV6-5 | CASKTGTGGVTEAFF | TGTGCCAGCAAAACCGGGACAGGGGGCGTCACTGAAGCTTTCTTT
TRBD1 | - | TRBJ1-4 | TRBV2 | CASSSDRGSNEKLFF | TGTGCCAGCAGTTCCGACAGGGGCAGTAATGAAAAACTGTTTTTT
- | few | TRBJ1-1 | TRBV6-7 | CASSYTRVNTEAFF | TGTGCCAGCAGTTATACGCGAGTGAACACTGAAGCTTTCTTT
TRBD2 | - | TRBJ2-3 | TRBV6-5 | CASSFLQGAGMQYF | TGTGCCAGCAGTTTCCTCCAGGGAGCGGGGATGCAGTATTTT
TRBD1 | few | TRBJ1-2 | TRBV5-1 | CASSLDRGHNGYTF | TGCGCCAGCAGCTTGGACAGGGGGCATAATGGCTACACCTTC
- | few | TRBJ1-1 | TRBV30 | CAWKRGNAEAFF | TGTGCCTGGAAACGGGGGAACGCTGAAGCTTTCTTT
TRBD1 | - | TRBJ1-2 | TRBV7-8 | CASSLGGTANYGYTF | TGTGCCAGCAGCTTAGGAGGGACAGCGAACTATGGCTACACCTTC